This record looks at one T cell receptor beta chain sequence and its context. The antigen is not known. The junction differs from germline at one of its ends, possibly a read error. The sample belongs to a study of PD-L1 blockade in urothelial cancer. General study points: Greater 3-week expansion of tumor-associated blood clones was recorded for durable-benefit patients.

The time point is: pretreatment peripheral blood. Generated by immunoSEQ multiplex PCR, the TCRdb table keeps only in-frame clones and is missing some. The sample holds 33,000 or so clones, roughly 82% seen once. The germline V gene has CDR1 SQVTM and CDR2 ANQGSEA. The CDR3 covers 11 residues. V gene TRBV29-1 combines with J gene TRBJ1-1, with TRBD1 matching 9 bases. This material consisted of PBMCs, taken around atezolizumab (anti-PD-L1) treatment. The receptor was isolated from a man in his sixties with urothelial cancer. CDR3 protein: CSAPGQGSPRF. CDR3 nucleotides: TGCAGCGCCCCGGGACAGGGATCCCCCCGGTTT.